The next 23 T cell receptor beta chains were all read from a single sample in a study of T cell responses to AZD1222 COVID-19 vaccine. Sequencing was performed with immunoSEQ multiplex PCR; in TCRdb, only in-frame clones are kept and a portion is missing. The sample records tens of thousands of clones, roughly 90% being singletons. Sequenced here: peripheral blood, sampled on day 0 of AZD1222 vaccination. These receptors were collected from an adult in good health.

The chain uses TRBV4-1 and TRBJ2-1; 8 nucleotides agree with TRBD2. V was pared by 4 bases and J by 0 bases, with 2 bases of the junction left unmatched. This CDR3 is 15 amino acids long. Germline assignment: CDR1 MGHRA and CDR2 YSYEKL. CDR3 nucleotide sequence: TGCGCCAGCAGCCGCGGGGGGAGCTCCTACAATGAGCAGTTCTTC. Residues: CASSRGGSSYNEQFF.

The genes are TRBV12-3 or TRBV12-4 and TRBJ1-2, with D perhaps matching TRBD1 (5 bases). The CDR3 loop spans 13 amino acids. Trimming stripped 3 bases from V and 6 bases from J, with 11 bases between. CDR3 coding DNA: TGTGCCAGCAGTTTTGCCAGGGTACATGGCTACACCTTC. It translates to CASSFARVHGYTF.

Written as DNA, the CDR3 is TGCGCCAGCAGCCAGGACAGAACCACTGAAGCTTTCTTT. This translates into CASSQDRTTEAFF. The V and J genes are TRBV4-1 and TRBJ1-1; maybe TRBD1 (6 bases). V lost 3 bases and J lost 4, with 9 bases in between. Germline lookup yields CDR1 MGHRA and CDR2 YSYEKL. The CDR3 consists of 13 residues.

The CDR3 is CAWMSGGSNQPQHF. The CDR3 nucleotides are TGTGCCTGGATGTCGGGCGGTAGCAATCAGCCCCAGCATTTT. The gene calls are TRBV30 and TRBJ1-5; D not certain. Trimming took off 4 bases at V and 0 bases at J, with 10 bases between the two ends. The CDR3 length is 14 residues. Germline lookup yields CDR1 GTSNPN and CDR2 SVGIG (reference sequence). Supplemented by reference TRBV30 and TRBJ1-5, the full variable domain reads SQTIHQWPATLVQPVGSPLSLECTVEGTSNPNLYWYRQAAGRGLQLLFYSVGIGQISSEVPQNLSASRPQDRQFILSSKKLLLSDSGFYLCAWMSGGSNQPQHFGDGTRLSIL.

This clone appeared a few times. V and J are TRBV12-3 or TRBV12-4 and TRBJ2-1; D gene uncertain. Trimming took off 3 bases at V and 15 bases at J, with 15 bases between the two ends. The CDR3 sequence is 12 residues long. As DNA, the CDR3 is TGTGCCAGCAGTTTCAACGGGTGGTTTACGTTCTTC. Its protein product is CASSFNGWFTFF.

J is TRBJ2-7 and V is TRBV2; D might be TRBD2 (6 bases). V was pared by 7 bases and J by 4 bases, with 11 bases between. This CDR3 has 12 residues. Germline loops: CDR1 SNHLY, CDR2 FYNNEI. CDR3 nucleotide sequence: TGTGCCAGCACCGGCGGGGATTACGAGCAGTACTTC. Its translation is CASTGGDYEQYF.

This CDR3 reads CASGTQNTQYF. The CDR3 DNA reads TGTGCTAGTGGTACTCAAAATACGCAGTATTTT. The chain carries TRBV12-5 and TRBJ2-3; D not certain. V shed 5 bases and J shed 7 bases, with 7 bases lying between them. CDR1 LGHNT and CDR2 FRNRAP come from the germline V gene. The CDR3 covers 11 residues. The entire variable domain, with the rest obtained from reference TRBV12-5 and TRBJ2-3, is as follows: DARVTQTPRHKVTEMGQEVTMRCQPILGHNTVFWYRQTMMQGLELLAYFRNRAPLDDSGMPKDRFSAEMPDATLATLKIQPSEPRDSAVYFCASGTQNTQYFGPGTRLTVL.

The gene calls are TRBV30 and TRBJ1-4, with TRBD1 as a possible D gene (5 bases). CDR3 length: 14 residues. The V and J ends lost 0 bases and 3 bases respectively, with 8 bases between them. The germline V gene encodes CDR1 GTSNPN and CDR2 SVGIG (reference sequence). CDR3 nucleotide sequence: TGTGCCTGGAGTGTCGGGGCGGCTAATGAAAAACTGTTTTTT. Translated: CAWSVGAANEKLFF. The full variable domain, rest sourced from reference TRBV30 and TRBJ1-4, is SQTIHQWPATLVQPVGSPLSLECTVEGTSNPNLYWYRQAAGRGLQLLFYSVGIGQISSEVPQNLSASRPQDRQFILSSKKLLLSDSGFYLCAWSVGAANEKLFFGSGTQLSVL.

The rearrangement joins TRBV6-4 to TRBJ2-1; D ambiguous. V was trimmed by 5 bases and J by 4 bases, leaving 15 bases between them. There are 15 residues in the CDR3. Germline V lookup: CDR1 MRHNA, CDR2 SNTAGT. CDR3 loop: CASSLTPRSYNEQFF. For the CDR3, the DNA is TGTGCCAGCAGTCTGACCCCACGAAGTTACAATGAGCAGTTCTTC.

The genes are TRBV2 and TRBJ2-3; D uncertain. The V end was cut by 2 bases, the J end by 2 bases, with 8 bases between. The germline V gene has CDR1 SNHLY and CDR2 FYNNEI. The CDR3 runs 14 residues. The CDR3 spells CASSEPLDTDTQYF. The DNA for the CDR3 is TGTGCCAGCAGTGAACCCCTAGACACAGATACGCAGTATTTT.

DNA of the CDR3: TGTGCCAGCAGCCCTAAGAGGGACACCGGGGAGCTGTTTTTT. Amino acid sequence: CASSPKRDTGELFF. V and J are TRBV7-9 and TRBJ2-2, with a possible D match to TRBD2 (5 bases). The germline gives CDR1 SEHNR, CDR2 FQNEAQ (reference sequence). The ends were cut back, 5 bases at V and 3 bases at J, with 10 bases in the middle. CDR3 size: 14 residues.

This chain's CDR3 is CASSPTHGGDYEQYF. The CDR3 coding sequence is TGCGCCAGCAGTCCAACACACGGGGGCGACTACGAGCAGTACTTC. This sequence joins TRBV23-1 and TRBJ2-7; tentatively, D is TRBD1 or TRBD2 (6 bases each). TRBV23-1 is noted as an ORF with a role that remains uncertain. Trimming stripped 4 bases from V and 3 bases from J, with 16 bases between. This CDR3 region has 15 residues.

The V gene is TRBV3-1 (or the pseudogene TRBV3-2), the J gene TRBJ1-6; no clear D gene. Per germline, CDR1 LGHDT and CDR2 YNNKEL (reference sequence). CDR3 length: 14 amino acids. Trimming took off 0 bases at V and 12 bases at J, with 12 bases between the two ends. CDR3 nucleotide sequence: TGTGCCAGCAGCCAAGATAGGAGTGGCGGACCCCTCCACTTT. Translation: CASSQDRSGGPLHF.

This clone was seen only once. The rearrangement links TRBV7-6 to TRBJ2-5, with D possibly matching TRBD2 (7 bases). Germline V CDR1 and CDR2: SGHVS, FNYEAQ. The CDR3 sequence is 14 residues long. V dropped 2 bases and J dropped 5 bases, with 12 bases sitting between them. CDR3 bases: TGTGCCAGCAGCTTAAGGGGGGGCGCGGAGACCCAGTACTTC. Translated: CASSLRGGAETQYF.

This chain connects TRBV28 to TRBJ1-2; the D gene is possibly TRBD1 (6 bases). The CDR3 is 14 residues long. Germline CDR1 is MDHEN and CDR2 is SYDVKM. The ends were cut back, 7 bases at V and 2 bases at J, with 14 bases in the middle. This CDR3 is CASNQDSRNYGYTF. CDR3 nucleotide sequence: TGTGCCAGCAATCAGGACAGCCGGAACTATGGCTACACCTTC.

V usage is TRBV14 and J usage is TRBJ2-3; either TRBD1 or TRBD2 may fit D (5 bases each). The V and J ends lost 4 bases and 4 bases respectively, with 21 bases between them. Germline assignment: CDR1 SGHDN and CDR2 FVKESK. The CDR3 totals 17 residues. CDR3 coding DNA: TGTGCCAGCAGCCTCCAAGGGGTCCGAGGGACGCCAGATACGCAGTATTTT. This sequence encodes CASSLQGVRGTPDTQYF.

The chain recombines TRBV20-1 with TRBJ2-4, with TRBD1 matching 7 bases. With V trimmed by 6 bases and J by 9 bases, 5 bases remained unmatched. Germline loops: CDR1 DFQATT, CDR2 SNEGSKA (reference sequence). This CDR3 comprises 11 residues. Here the CDR3 reads CSAPTGSIQYF. The CDR3, as DNA: TGCAGTGCCCCGACAGGGTCCATTCAGTACTTC.

This chain connects TRBV5-5 to TRBJ1-6; TRBD1 is a possible D gene (6 bases). Per the germline V gene, CDR1 is SGHKS and CDR2 is YYEKEE (reference sequence). This CDR3 comprises 19 residues. Trimming shortened V by 4 bases and J by 2 bases, and 22 bases separated the two germline ends. The CDR3 reads CASSPRAHIRGTYNSPLHF. CDR3 sequence (DNA): TGTGCCAGCAGCCCACGGGCCCATATCAGGGGCACCTATAATTCACCCCTCCACTTT.

V is TRBV7-9 and J is TRBJ2-3; D is possibly TRBD2 (6 bases). Germline V lookup: CDR1 SEHNR, CDR2 FQNEAQ (reference sequence). Between the trimmed V and J ends, which lost 5 bases and 6 bases, there was a span of 15 bases. CDR3 size: 14 residues. DNA for the CDR3: TGTGCCAGCAGCAGGGGCCAGCTAGCGGATACGCAGTATTTT. Encoded protein: CASSRGQLADTQYF.

This chain connects TRBV6-5 to TRBJ2-1; no clear D. CDR1 is MNHEY, CDR2 SVGAGI, per germline. Trimming took 6 bases from V and 9 from J, leaving 18 bases between them. There are 14 residues in the CDR3. Written as DNA, the CDR3 is TGTGCCAGCAGCCCACAGAGGATTCGGAGTGAGCAGTTCTTC. Protein: CASSPQRIRSEQFF.

The chain employs TRBV6-5 and TRBJ1-5; the match to TRBD1 covers 10 bases. V dropped 7 bases and J dropped 6; count of bases not matched to a gene: 6. Germline V gene data show CDR1 as MNHEY and CDR2 as SVGAGI. The CDR3 has 14 amino acids. The CDR3 protein is CASITGTGVQPQHF. The CDR3 coding sequence is TGTGCCAGCATCACCGGGACAGGGGTTCAGCCCCAGCATTTT.

The V and J genes are TRBV7-3 and TRBJ1-6; 7 positions match TRBD1. Germline V gene data show CDR1 as SGHTA and CDR2 as FQGTGA. The CDR3 is 14 residues long. J was trimmed by 13 bases and V by 2 bases; bases with no gene match: 8. CDR3 sequence reads: CASSLGQGGSPLHF. The DNA of the CDR3 is TGTGCCAGCAGCTTAGGCCAGGGGGGTTCTCCCCTCCACTTT.

This chain joins TRBV3-1 (or the pseudogene TRBV3-2) and TRBJ1-1; D is perhaps TRBD1 (6 bases). V was shortened by 2 bases and J by 9 bases, with 10 bases between the two germline ends. Germline assignment: CDR1 LGHDT and CDR2 YNNKEL (reference sequence). CDR3 length: 12 residues. CDR3 residues: CASSQWQGKAFF. The CDR3 region has the DNA TGTGCCAGCAGCCAATGGCAGGGGAAAGCTTTCTTT.